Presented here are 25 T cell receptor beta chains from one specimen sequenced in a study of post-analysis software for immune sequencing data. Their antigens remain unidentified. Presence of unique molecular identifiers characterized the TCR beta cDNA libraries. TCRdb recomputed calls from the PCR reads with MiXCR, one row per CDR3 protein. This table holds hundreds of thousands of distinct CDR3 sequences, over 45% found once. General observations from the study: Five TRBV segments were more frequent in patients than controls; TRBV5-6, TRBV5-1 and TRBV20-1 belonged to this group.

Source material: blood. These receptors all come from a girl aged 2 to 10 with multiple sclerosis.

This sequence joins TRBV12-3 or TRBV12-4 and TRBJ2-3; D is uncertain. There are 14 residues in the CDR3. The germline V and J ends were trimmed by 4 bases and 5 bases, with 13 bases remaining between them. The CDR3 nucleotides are TGTGCCAGCAGTTCCCGGGCCCTAAAAGATACGCAGTATTTT. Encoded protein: CASSSRALKDTQYF.

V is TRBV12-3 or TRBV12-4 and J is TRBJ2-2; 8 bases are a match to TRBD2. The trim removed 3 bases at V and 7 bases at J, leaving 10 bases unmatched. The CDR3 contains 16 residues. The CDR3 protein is CASSLKGLVWVGELFF. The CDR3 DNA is TGTGCCAGCAGTTTGAAGGGACTAGTATGGGTCGGGGAGCTGTTTTTT.

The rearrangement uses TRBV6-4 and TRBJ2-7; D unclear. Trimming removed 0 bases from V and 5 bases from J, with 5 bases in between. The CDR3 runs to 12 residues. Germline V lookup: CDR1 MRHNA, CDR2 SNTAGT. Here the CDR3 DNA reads TGTGCCAGCAGTGACTCGAGGAACGAGCAGTACTTC. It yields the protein CASSDSRNEQYF.

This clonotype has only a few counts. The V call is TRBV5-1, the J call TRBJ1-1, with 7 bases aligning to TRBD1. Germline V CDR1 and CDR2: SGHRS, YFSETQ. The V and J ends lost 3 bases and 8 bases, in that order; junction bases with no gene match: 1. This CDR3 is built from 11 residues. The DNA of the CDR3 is TGCGCCAGCAGCTCGACAGGGGAAGCTTTCTTT. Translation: CASSSTGEAFF.

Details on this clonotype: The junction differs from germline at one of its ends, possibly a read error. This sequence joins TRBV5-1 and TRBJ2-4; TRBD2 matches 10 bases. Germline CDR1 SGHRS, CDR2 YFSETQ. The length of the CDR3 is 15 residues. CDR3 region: CASSSGLAGVGEQYF. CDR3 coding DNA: TGTGCCAGCAGTTCTGGCCTAGCGGGAGTGGGTGAGCAGTACTTC.

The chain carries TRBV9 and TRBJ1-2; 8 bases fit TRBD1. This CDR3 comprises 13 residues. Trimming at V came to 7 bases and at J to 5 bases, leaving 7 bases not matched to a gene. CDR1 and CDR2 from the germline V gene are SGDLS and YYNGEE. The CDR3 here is CASSRTGRYGYTF. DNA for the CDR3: TGTGCCAGCTCCCGGACAGGGCGGTATGGCTACACCTTC.

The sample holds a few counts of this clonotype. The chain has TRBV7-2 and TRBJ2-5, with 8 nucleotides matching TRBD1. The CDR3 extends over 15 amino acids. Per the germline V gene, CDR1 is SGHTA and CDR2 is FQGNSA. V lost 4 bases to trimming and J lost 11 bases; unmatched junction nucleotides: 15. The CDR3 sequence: CASSSLRDRTGEQYF. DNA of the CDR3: TGTGCCAGCAGCTCACTCCGGGACAGGACGGGGGAGCAGTACTTC.

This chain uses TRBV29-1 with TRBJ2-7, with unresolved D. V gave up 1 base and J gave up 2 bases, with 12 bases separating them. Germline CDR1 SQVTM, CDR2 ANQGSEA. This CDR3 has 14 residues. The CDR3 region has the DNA TGCAGCGTTGAAGGGATTAACAGCACCTACGAGCAGTACTTC. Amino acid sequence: CSVEGINSTYEQYF.

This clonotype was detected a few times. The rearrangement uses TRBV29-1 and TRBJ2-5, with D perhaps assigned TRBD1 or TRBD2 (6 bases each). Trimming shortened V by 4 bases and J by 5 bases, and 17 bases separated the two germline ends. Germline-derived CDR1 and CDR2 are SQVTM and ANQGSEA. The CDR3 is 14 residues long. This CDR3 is CSVALPPGAETQYF. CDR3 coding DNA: TGCAGCGTTGCCCTTCCTCCGGGGGCCGAGACCCAGTACTTC.

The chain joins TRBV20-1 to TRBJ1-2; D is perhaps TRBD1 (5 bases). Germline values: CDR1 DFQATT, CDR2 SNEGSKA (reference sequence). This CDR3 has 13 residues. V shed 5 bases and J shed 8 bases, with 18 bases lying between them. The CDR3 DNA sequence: TGCAGTGCTCTAGCCGGGGGGATGTTCGGCTACACCTTC. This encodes CSALAGGMFGYTF.

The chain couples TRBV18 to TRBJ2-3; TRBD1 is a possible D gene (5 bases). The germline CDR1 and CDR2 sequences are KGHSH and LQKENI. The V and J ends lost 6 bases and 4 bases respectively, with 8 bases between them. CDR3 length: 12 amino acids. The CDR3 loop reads CASSTQADTQYF. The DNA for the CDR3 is TGTGCCAGCTCCACACAGGCAGATACGCAGTATTTT.

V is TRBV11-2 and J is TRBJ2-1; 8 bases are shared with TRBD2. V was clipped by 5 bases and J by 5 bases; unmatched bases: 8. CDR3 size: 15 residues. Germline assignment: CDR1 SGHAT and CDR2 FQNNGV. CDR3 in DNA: TGTGCCAGCAGCCCAACGGGACTAGTCGACAATGAGCAGTTCTTC. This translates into CASSPTGLVDNEQFF. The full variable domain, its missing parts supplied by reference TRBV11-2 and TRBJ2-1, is EAGVAQSPRYKIIEKRQSVAFWCNPISGHATLYWYQQILGQGPKLLIQFQNNGVVDDSQLPKDRFSAERLKGVDSTLKIQPAKLEDSAVYLCASSPTGLVDNEQFFGPGTRLTVL.

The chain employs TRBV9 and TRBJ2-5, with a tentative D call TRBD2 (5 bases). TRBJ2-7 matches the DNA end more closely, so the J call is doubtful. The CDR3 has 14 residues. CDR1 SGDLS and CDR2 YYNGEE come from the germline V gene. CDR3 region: CASSITKAGNEQYF. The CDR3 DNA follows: TGTGCCAGCAGTATAACCAAGGCCGGGAACGAGCAGTACTTC.

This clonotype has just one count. The DNA of the CDR3 is TGTGCCAGCAGTCCTCCCGGACAGCCGAACACCGGGGAGCTGTTTTTT. Translation gives CASSPPGQPNTGELFF. V and J are TRBV12-3 or TRBV12-4 and TRBJ2-2, with D maybe TRBD1 (6 bases). Trimming removed 5 bases from V and 0 bases from J, with 13 bases in between. The CDR3 sequence is 16 residues long.

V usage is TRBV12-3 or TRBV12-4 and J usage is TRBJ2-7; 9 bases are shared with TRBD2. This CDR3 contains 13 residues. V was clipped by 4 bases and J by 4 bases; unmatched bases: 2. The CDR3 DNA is TGTGCCAGCAGTTGGACTAGCGAGTACGAGCAGTACTTC. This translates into CASSWTSEYEQYF.

The CDR3: CSARFGPENEKLFF. The CDR3 nucleotides are TGCAGTGCTAGATTTGGACCGGAAAATGAAAAACTGTTTTTT. The chain links TRBV20-1 to TRBJ1-4; D remains ambiguous. The germline V gene has CDR1 DFQATT and CDR2 SNEGSKA (reference sequence). This CDR3 has 14 residues. The V and J ends lost 2 bases and 5 bases respectively, with 12 bases between them.

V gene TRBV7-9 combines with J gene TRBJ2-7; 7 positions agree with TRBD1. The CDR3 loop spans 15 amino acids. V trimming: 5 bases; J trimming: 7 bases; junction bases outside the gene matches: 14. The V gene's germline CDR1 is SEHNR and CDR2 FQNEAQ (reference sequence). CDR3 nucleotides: TGTGCCAGCAGCCGTTCGACAGGGAGTTTTCCGGAGCAGTACTTC. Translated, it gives CASSRSTGSFPEQYF. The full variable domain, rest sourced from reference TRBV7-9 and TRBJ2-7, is DTGVSQNPRHKITKRGQNVTFRCDPISEHNRLYWYRQTLGQGPEFLTYFQNEAQLEKSRLLSDRFSAERPKGSFSTLEIQRTEQGDSAMYLCASSRSTGSFPEQYFGPGTRLTVT.

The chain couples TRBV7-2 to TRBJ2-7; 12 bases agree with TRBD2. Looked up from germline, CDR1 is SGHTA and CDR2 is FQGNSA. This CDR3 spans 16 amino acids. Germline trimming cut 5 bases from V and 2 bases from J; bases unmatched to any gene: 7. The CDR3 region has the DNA TGTGCCAGCAGCCGGACTAGCGGGAACCTTGCCTACGAGCAGTACTTC. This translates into CASSRTSGNLAYEQYF.

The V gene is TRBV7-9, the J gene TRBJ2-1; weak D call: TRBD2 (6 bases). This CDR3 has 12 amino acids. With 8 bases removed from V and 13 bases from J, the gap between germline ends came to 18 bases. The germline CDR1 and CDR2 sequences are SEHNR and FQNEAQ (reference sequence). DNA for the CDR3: TGTGCCAGCTCGAGTGGGGGGACCAACCAGTTCTTC. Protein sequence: CASSSGGTNQFF.

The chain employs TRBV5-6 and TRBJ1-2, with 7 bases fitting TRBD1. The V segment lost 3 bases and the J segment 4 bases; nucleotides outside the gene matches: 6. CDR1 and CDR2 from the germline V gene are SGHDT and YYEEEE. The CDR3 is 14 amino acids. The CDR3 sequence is CASSYQTGTYGYTF. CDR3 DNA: TGTGCCAGCAGCTACCAGACAGGGACCTATGGCTACACCTTC.

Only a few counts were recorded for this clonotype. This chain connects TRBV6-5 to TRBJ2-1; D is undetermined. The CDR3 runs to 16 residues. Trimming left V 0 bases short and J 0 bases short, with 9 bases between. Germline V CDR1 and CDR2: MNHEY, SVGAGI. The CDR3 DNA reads TGTGCCAGCAGTTACTCGACGGAAAGCTCCTACAATGAGCAGTTCTTC. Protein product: CASSYSTESSYNEQFF.

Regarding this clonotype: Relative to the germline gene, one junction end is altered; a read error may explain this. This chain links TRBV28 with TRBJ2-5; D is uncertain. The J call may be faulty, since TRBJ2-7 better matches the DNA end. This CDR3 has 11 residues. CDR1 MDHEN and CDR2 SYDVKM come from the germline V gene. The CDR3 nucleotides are TGTGCCAGCACGTCCTCCCACGAGCAGTACTTC. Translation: CASTSSHEQYF.

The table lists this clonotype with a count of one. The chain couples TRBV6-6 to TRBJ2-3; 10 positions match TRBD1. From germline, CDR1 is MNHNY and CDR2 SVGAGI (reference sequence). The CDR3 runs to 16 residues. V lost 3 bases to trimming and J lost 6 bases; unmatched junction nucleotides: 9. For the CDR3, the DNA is TGTGCCAGCAGTTATGGGGACAGGGGCCGAGGGGATACGCAGTATTTT. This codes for CASSYGDRGRGDTQYF.

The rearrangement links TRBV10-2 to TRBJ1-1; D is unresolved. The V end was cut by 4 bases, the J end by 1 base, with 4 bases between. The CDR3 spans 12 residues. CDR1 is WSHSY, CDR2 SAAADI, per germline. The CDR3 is CASSGGNTEAFF. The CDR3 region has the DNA TGCGCCAGCAGTGGTGGGAACACTGAAGCTTTCTTT.

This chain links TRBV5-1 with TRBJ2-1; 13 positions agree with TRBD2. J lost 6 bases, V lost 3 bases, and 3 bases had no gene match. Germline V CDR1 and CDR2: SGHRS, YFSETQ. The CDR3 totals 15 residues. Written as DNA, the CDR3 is TGCGCCAGCAGCTCCCGGACTAGCGGGAGCAATGAGCAGTTCTTC. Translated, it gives CASSSRTSGSNEQFF.